The source of this T cell receptor (beta chain) is a study of T-cell memory formation after mild COVID-19. V was cut by 8 bases and J by 7 bases, with 12 bases left in between. The CDR3 totals 12 residues. Germline CDR1 MNHNY, CDR2 SVGAGI (reference sequence). Study-wide results and limits: Clones contracting across day 15 to 85 had a balanced CD4/CD8 profile; later expanding clones leaned CD4+. CD4+ clones that contracted lay mainly in CM and EM; CD8+ ones lay in EMRA.

Of note for this clonotype: As yet, its antigen is unknown.

A 5'RACE reaction primed in the constant segment made cDNA libraries of TCR alpha and TCR beta, and these carried sample barcodes and UMIs. TCRdb redid the calling of the 5' RACE reads with MiXCR, one entry per CDR3 protein. The sample lists 500,000 to 650,000 distinct CDR3 sequences, 20% to 25% occurring once. What was sequenced was PBMCs or a T cell subset sorted from them (not recorded which). This rearrangement joins TRBV6-6 to TRBJ1-5; D gene unclear. This receptor was identified in an adult woman who had mild COVID-19 (a few samples of this study predate the infection). Cell type and time point are not known. The CDR3 sequence: CASRWPGQPQHF. The CDR3 DNA reads TGTGCCAGCCGATGGCCGGGGCAGCCCCAGCATTTT.